The 24 T cell receptor beta chains below come from one sample, sequenced in a study of response to subunit inactivated influenza vaccine. TCRdb used MiXCR to reprocess the RT-PCR reads, holding one entry per CDR3 protein. The sample has 150,000 to 200,000 distinct CDR3 sequences; around a tenth are singletons. Sequencing used CD8+ T cells sorted from PBMCs, obtained roughly 24 months after vaccination. These receptors were collected from a man in his fifties or sixties who received an inactivated influenza vaccine.

This sequence joins TRBV5-1 and TRBJ2-7, with TRBD2 identical over 8 bases. V shed 1 base and J 0 bases; nucleotides not matched to a gene: 3. This CDR3 is built from 15 residues. The germline CDR1 and CDR2 sequences are SGHRS and YFSETQ. The CDR3 region is CASSLSGGGSYEQYF. CDR3 coding DNA: TGCGCCAGCAGCTTGTCCGGGGGGGGCTCCTACGAGCAGTACTTC.

The chain carries TRBV5-6 and TRBJ2-3; possibly TRBD1 or TRBD2 for D (5 bases each). The CDR3 runs to 15 residues. The germline V and J ends were trimmed by 7 bases and 0 bases, with 15 bases remaining between them. Germline CDR1 and CDR2: SGHDT and YYEEEE. CDR3 coding DNA: TGTGCCAGCGACCCTAGGGACGGTAGCACAGATACGCAGTATTTT. Its protein product is CASDPRDGSTDTQYF. The whole variable domain, remainder taken from reference TRBV5-6 and TRBJ2-3, is DAGVTQSPTHLIKTRGQQVTLRCSPKSGHDTVSWYQQALGQGPQFIFQYYEEEERQRGNFPDRFSGHQFPNYSSELNVNALLLGDSALYLCASDPRDGSTDTQYFGPGTRLTVL.

This clonotype has ten or more counts. The chain is built from TRBV12-3 or TRBV12-4 and TRBJ2-1, with no clear D. This CDR3 region has 13 residues. The V gene lost 5 bases and the J gene lost 8 bases, with 13 bases spanning the gap. Here the CDR3 reads CASSPILLDEQFF. Written as DNA, the CDR3 is TGTGCCAGCAGTCCAATCTTGCTGGATGAGCAGTTCTTC.

This clonotype was detected a few times. The chain recombines TRBV4-3 with TRBJ2-5; 8 nucleotides agree with TRBD1. This CDR3 region has 14 residues. V shed 4 bases and J 5 bases; nucleotides not matched to a gene: 6. Germline assignment: CDR1 LGHNA and CDR2 YSLEER. Written as DNA, the CDR3 is TGCGCCAGCAGCCCGCGACAGGGGATGGAGACCCAGTACTTC. It yields the protein CASSPRQGMETQYF.

This clonotype was recorded at least ten times. The rearrangement joins TRBV4-2 to TRBJ2-7; D is uncertain. CDR3 size: 12 residues. From germline, CDR1 is LGHNA and CDR2 YNFKEQ. Deletions cut 3 bases from V and 3 bases from J, with 6 bases between. CDR3 amino acids: CASSHDFYEQYF. The CDR3 nucleotides are TGTGCCAGCAGCCACGACTTCTACGAGCAGTACTTC.

In this sample, this clonotype turned up many times. This chain joins TRBV6-2 or TRBV6-3 and TRBJ2-5; D gene unclear. Deletions cut 4 bases from V and 5 bases from J, with 8 bases between. From germline, CDR1 is MNHEY and CDR2 SVGEGT. This CDR3 is 12 amino acids long. CDR3 DNA sequence: TGTGCCAGCAGTTGGCCCCAGGAGACCCAGTACTTC. As protein: CASSWPQETQYF.

This clonotype occurred many times. The V call is TRBV6-1, the J call TRBJ2-2; TRBD2 might be the D (5 bases). V was trimmed by 6 bases and J by 6 bases, leaving 14 bases between them. The CDR3 extends over 14 amino acids. CDR1 is MNHNS and CDR2 is SASEGT in the germline V gene. DNA for the CDR3: TGTGCCAGCAGGGGCCTAGCTAGTCCCGGGGAGCTGTTTTTT. Translated: CASRGLASPGELFF.

This clonotype was seen ten or more times. The gene calls are TRBV7-9 and TRBJ2-1; 8 bases match TRBD1. The junction had 12 bases not matched to a gene; V was cut back by 5 bases and J by 3 bases. The CDR3 runs to 17 residues. Germline V gene lookup returns CDR1 SEHNR and CDR2 FQNEAQ (reference sequence). CDR3 region: CASSEAGTGYHYNEQFF. CDR3 nucleotide sequence: TGTGCCAGCAGCGAAGCAGGGACAGGCTACCACTACAATGAGCAGTTCTTC.

The CDR3 DNA is TGCGCCAGCAGCTTTAGGGGGACGGGCGAAGCTTTCTTT. Translation gives CASSFRGTGEAFF. The chain couples TRBV5-1 to TRBJ1-1; tentatively, D is TRBD1 (6 bases). V lost 2 bases, J lost 8 bases, and 13 bases lay in between. Germline V gene sequence: CDR1 SGHRS, CDR2 YFSETQ. The CDR3 is made up of 13 amino acids.

This rearrangement joins TRBV7-6 to TRBJ2-3, with no clear D. Per the germline V gene, CDR1 is SGHVS and CDR2 is FNYEAQ. This CDR3 comprises 15 residues. Trimming removed 1 base at V and 4 bases at J, with 12 bases between. CDR3 sequence (DNA): TGTGCCAGCAGCTTAGGTGCGCTCGGCCCAGATACGCAGTATTTT. This sequence encodes CASSLGALGPDTQYF. Full variable domain (rest looked up from reference TRBV7-6 and TRBJ2-3): GAGVSQSPRYKVTKRGQDVALRCDPISGHVSLYWYRQALGQGPEFLTYFNYEAQQDKSGLPNDRFSAERPEGSISTLTIQRTEQRDSAMYRCASSLGALGPDTQYFGPGTRLTVL.

This rearrangement joins TRBV12-5 to TRBJ2-5; TRBD2 is a possible D gene (7 bases). CDR1 and CDR2 from the germline V gene are LGHNT and FRNRAP. Trimming cost V 4 bases and J 0 bases, with 24 bases left between them. This CDR3 contains 19 residues. The CDR3 DNA reads as TGTGCTAGTGGTTCGAGTGCGGGGGCGGGAGCCATGTACCAAGAGACCCAGTACTTC. This encodes CASGSSAGAGAMYQETQYF.

This chain joins TRBV15 and TRBJ1-5; no definite D call. The germline gives CDR1 LNHNV, CDR2 YYDKDF (reference sequence). The CDR3 is 13 amino acids. V gave up 8 bases and J gave up 2 bases, with 10 bases separating them. The CDR3 DNA reads TGTGCCACCCACGGGGAGGGCAATCAGCCCCAGCATTTT. It is translated as CATHGEGNQPQHF.

CDR3 in DNA: TGTGCCAGCAGCGTTAGCGGGGCCCTTACTTACAATGAGCAGTTCTTC. This sequence encodes CASSVSGALTYNEQFF. This chain links TRBV11-2 with TRBJ2-1; 8 bases align to TRBD2. J lost 4 bases, V lost 5 bases, and 10 bases had no gene match. CDR3 length: 16 amino acids. Germline V gene sequence: CDR1 SGHAT, CDR2 FQNNGV.

This clonotype has a handful of counts. The chain links TRBV5-1 to TRBJ2-7; the D gene is possibly TRBD2 (7 bases). CDR1 is SGHRS, CDR2 YFSETQ, per germline. V was clipped by 6 bases and J by 2 bases, with 18 bases between them. CDR3 length: 15 amino acids. The chain's CDR3 is CASTPTGTIPYEQYF. The DNA of the CDR3 is TGCGCCAGCACCCCCACAGGGACTATCCCCTACGAGCAGTACTTC.

This chain uses TRBV6-1 with TRBJ2-7; 7 bases align to TRBD1. The CDR3 has 14 amino acids. J was trimmed by 3 bases and V by 4 bases; bases with no gene match: 6. Germline CDR1 reads MNHNS; CDR2 reads SASEGT. The CDR3: CASSATGTYYEQYF. CDR3 nucleotides: TGTGCCAGCAGTGCGACAGGGACCTACTACGAGCAGTACTTC.

This clonotype occurred once. This rearrangement joins TRBV6-5 to TRBJ2-2, with D perhaps matching TRBD2 (5 bases). Germline values: CDR1 MNHEY, CDR2 SVGAGI. The V end lost 2 bases, the J end lost 4 bases, and 14 bases lay between the germline ends. This CDR3 is built from 16 residues. CDR3 bases: TGTGCCAGCAGTTACAGTCAGGTCGAGGGCACCGGGGAGCTGTTTTTT. Protein sequence: CASSYSQVEGTGELFF.

The rearrangement uses TRBV6-2 or TRBV6-3 and TRBJ2-7; no reliable D call. The CDR3 covers 16 residues. Trimming stripped 3 bases from V and 3 bases from J, with 18 bases between. Germline assignment: CDR1 MNHEY and CDR2 SVGEGT. CDR3 nucleotide sequence: TGTGCCAGCAGTTATGCTCCCCCGTTAGACGGCTACGAGCAGTACTTC. Its translation is CASSYAPPLDGYEQYF.

The J gene is TRBJ2-7, the V gene TRBV28; no definite D call. Deletions cut 3 bases from V and 7 bases from J, with 7 bases between. The length of the CDR3 is 11 residues. Germline-derived CDR1 and CDR2 are MDHEN and SYDVKM. CDR3 amino acids: CASSFSREQYF. In DNA, the CDR3 is TGTGCCAGCAGTTTCTCCCGGGAGCAGTACTTC.

This clonotype was observed a handful of times. V usage is TRBV4-3 and J usage is TRBJ2-7; 11 bases map to TRBD1. Per germline, CDR1 LGHNA and CDR2 YSLEER. V lost 5 bases to trimming and J lost 7 bases; unmatched junction nucleotides: 7. This CDR3 contains 14 residues. The CDR3 is CASSSGQGVLEQYF. The DNA for the CDR3 is TGCGCCAGCAGCTCGGGACAGGGGGTCCTGGAGCAGTACTTC.

V usage is TRBV6-2 or TRBV6-3 and J usage is TRBJ2-1; D may be TRBD2 (6 bases). V lost 3 bases, J lost 1 base, and 7 bases lay in between. CDR1 MNHEY and CDR2 SVGEGT come from the germline V gene. The CDR3 has 14 residues. The CDR3 DNA reads TGTGCCAGCAGTTATGGGGGGTCCTACAATGAGCAGTTCTTC. Protein sequence: CASSYGGSYNEQFF.

This chain links TRBV9 with TRBJ2-1; D might be TRBD2 (5 bases). The V end was cut by 0 bases, the J end by 4 bases, with 17 bases between. The CDR3 spans 17 residues. Germline values: CDR1 SGDLS, CDR2 YYNGEE. Here the CDR3 DNA reads TGTGCCAGCAGCGTAGGGGGTAGCGCCCGCTTTTACAATGAGCAGTTCTTC. It yields the protein CASSVGGSARFYNEQFF.

This clonotype was observed at least ten times. The V and J genes are TRBV28 and TRBJ2-2; D not certain. V lost 7 bases to trimming and J lost 0 bases, with 9 bases between them. Per the germline V gene, CDR1 is MDHEN and CDR2 is SYDVKM. The CDR3 length is 14 residues. CDR3 DNA sequence: TGTGCCAGCACCCAGACCACGAACACCGGGGAGCTGTTTTTT. It codes for CASTQTTNTGELFF.

This clonotype was seen only a few times. This chain connects TRBV7-9 to TRBJ2-1, with 11 positions matching TRBD2. This CDR3 is 16 amino acids long. J gave up 3 bases and V 4 bases, and 5 bases lay outside the gene matches. Germline V gene data show CDR1 as SEHNR and CDR2 as FQNEAQ (reference sequence). CDR3 amino acids: CASSSIAGGDYNEQFF. As DNA, the CDR3 is TGTGCCAGCAGCTCCATAGCGGGAGGGGACTACAATGAGCAGTTCTTC.

The chain has TRBV27 and TRBJ1-1; 8 nucleotides line up with TRBD1. The CDR3 runs 14 residues. CDR1 MNHEY and CDR2 SMNVEV come from the germline V gene (reference sequence). J lost 11 bases, V lost 5 bases, and 13 bases had no gene match. Here the CDR3 DNA reads TGTGCCAGCAGTCCACAGACAGGGGCGGCTGGGGCTTTCTTT. It specifies CASSPQTGAAGAFF.